Listed here is a single T cell receptor beta chain. Germline CDR1 SGHTA, CDR2 FQGTGA. V was trimmed by 6 bases and J by 2 bases, leaving 13 bases between them. The CDR3 contains 14 residues. The source of the sample is a study of T cell repertoires in cytomegalovirus infection. Looking at the study overall: From public TCR beta signatures came an indication of both CMV infection and matching HLA type.

One entry per CDR3 protein, called by TCRdb with MiXCR from the reads. Of 510,000 or so distinct CDR3 sequences in the sample, 26% were seen once. Input material: PBMCs. The chain combines TRBV7-3 with TRBJ2-5; D gene unclear. The TCR comes from a human donor in good health (CMV status not recorded). Some clones in this sample may be carry-over from other donors' samples. The DNA of the CDR3 is TGTGCCAGCAGTTCCGATCCGTGGCAAGAGACCCAGTACTTC. The encoded protein is CASSSDPWQETQYF.